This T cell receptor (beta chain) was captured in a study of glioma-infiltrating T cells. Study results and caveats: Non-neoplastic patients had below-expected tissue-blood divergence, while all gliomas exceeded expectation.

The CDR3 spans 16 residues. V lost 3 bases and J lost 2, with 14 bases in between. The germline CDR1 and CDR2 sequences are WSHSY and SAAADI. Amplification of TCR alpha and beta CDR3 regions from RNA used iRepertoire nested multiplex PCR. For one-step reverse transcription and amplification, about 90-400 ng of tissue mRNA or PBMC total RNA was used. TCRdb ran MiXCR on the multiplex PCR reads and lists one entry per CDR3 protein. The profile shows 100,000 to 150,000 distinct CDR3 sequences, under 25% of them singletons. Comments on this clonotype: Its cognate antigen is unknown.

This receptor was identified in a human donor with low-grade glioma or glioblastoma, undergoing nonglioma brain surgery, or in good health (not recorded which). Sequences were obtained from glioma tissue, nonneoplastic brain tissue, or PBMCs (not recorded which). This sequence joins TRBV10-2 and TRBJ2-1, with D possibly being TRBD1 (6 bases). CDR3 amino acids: CASSDVGQRPYNEQFF. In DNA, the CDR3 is TGCGCCAGCAGTGACGTCGGACAGCGTCCCTACAATGAGCAGTTCTTC.